This T cell receptor (beta chain) was identified in a study of metastatic and nonmetastatic thyroid tumors. Looking at the study overall: Samples came from malignant and benign thyroid patients, and repertoires were compared across blood and tumor or nodule tissue.

V was pared by 0 bases and J by 3 bases, with 10 bases of the junction left unmatched. Germline V lookup: CDR1 LGHNA, CDR2 YSLEER. CDR3 length: 19 residues. Thyroid surgery had not been preceded by any treatment in any patient. This clone was seen repeatedly, ten times or more. With MiXCR, TCRdb called clones anew from the PCR reads. This sample has tens of thousands of clones; 12% occur once, and the top ten carry around 9.7%. The receptor was derived from a male donor with papillary thyroid cancer or a benign thyroid nodule (not recorded which). Some clones in this sample may be carry-over from other donors' samples. This sequence joins TRBV4-3 and TRBJ2-3; 12 bases agree with TRBD2. Sequenced input: blood. The CDR3 reads CASSQETSGRVMWTDTQYF. CDR3 in DNA: TGCGCCAGCAGCCAAGAGACTAGCGGGAGAGTAATGTGGACAGATACGCAGTATTTT.